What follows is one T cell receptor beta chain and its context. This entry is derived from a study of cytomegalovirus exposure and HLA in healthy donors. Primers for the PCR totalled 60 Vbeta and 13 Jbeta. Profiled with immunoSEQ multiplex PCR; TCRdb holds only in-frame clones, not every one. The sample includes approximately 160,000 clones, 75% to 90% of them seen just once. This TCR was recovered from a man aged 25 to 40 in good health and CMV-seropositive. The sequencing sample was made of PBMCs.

The chain's CDR3 is CASSQPQGQWTEAFF. The CDR3 nucleotides are TGCGCCAGCAGTCAACCTCAGGGACAGTGGACTGAAGCTTTCTTT. This chain links TRBV23-1 with TRBJ1-1; TRBD1 matches at 7 bases. TRBV23-1 is assigned to the ORF class and has an uncertain function. The V and J ends lost 2 bases and 5 bases, in that order; junction bases with no gene match: 8. The CDR3 has 15 amino acids.